This T cell receptor beta chain was sequenced for a study of cytomegalovirus exposure and HLA in healthy donors. General study results and limits: The authors reported that TCR beta sequences could predict HLA-A and HLA-B alleles. These predictions were accurate for most subjects in the first cohort. In a later analysis, a missense DCLRE1C variant was linked to TCR beta V- and J-gene trimming.

Per germline, CDR1 SGHTA and CDR2 FQGNSA. V was pared by 3 bases and J by 4 bases, with 2 bases of the junction left unmatched. The CDR3 spans 13 residues. Notes on this clone: Its antigen is currently unknown. Other DNA sequences within the sample encode an identical CDR3.

The study ran its PCR with 60 Vbeta and 13 Jbeta primers. Profiling relied on immunoSEQ multiplex PCR, and the TCRdb table lists in-frame clones only, not all of them. The top ten clones hold 1% of a sample with about 130,000 clones, roughly 80% of them seen once. This chain joins TRBV7-2 and TRBJ1-2, with 7 bases that match TRBD1. This TCR derives from a man in his forties or fifties in good health and CMV-seronegative. Sequenced sample: PBMCs. CDR3 loop: CASSLDRTYGYTF. The CDR3 nucleotides read TGTGCCAGCAGCTTGGACAGGACCTATGGCTACACCTTC.